This T cell receptor beta chain was sequenced in a study of T cell changes during pregnancy in multiple sclerosis. The V segment lost 7 bases and the J segment 3 bases; nucleotides outside the gene matches: 8. This CDR3 spans 14 amino acids. Germline lookup yields CDR1 SQVTM and CDR2 ANQGSEA. Data came from immunoSEQ multiplex PCR; TCRdb stores just in-frame clones and leaves some out. The sample contains more than 50,000 clones, 70% to 90% of which appear only once. The sequenced sample was peripheral blood, obtained in the first trimester of pregnancy. The clonotype originates from a female donor with multiple sclerosis, enrolled in a pregnancy study. The genes are TRBV29-1 and TRBJ2-3; 9 bases match TRBD1. The CDR3 DNA reads TGCAGCGCACAACTGGACAGGGGAACAGATACGCAGTATTTT. Encoded protein: CSAQLDRGTDTQYF.